This T cell receptor beta chain comes out of a study of T cells in Graves' hyperthyroidism and ophthalmopathy. This clonotype was counted at least ten times. Its antigen is unidentified. This CDR3 is built from 18 residues. V lost 4 bases and J 1 base, leaving 20 bases between the germline ends. Germline CDR1 and CDR2: MDHEN and SYDVKM. The source material, RNA transcripts, was used to amplify TCR beta CDR3 regions. The TCR CDR3 first-round RT-PCR relied on the HTBI primer set. Each CDR3 protein is one row after TCRdb ran MiXCR on the multiplex PCR reads. The sample consists of 450,000 to 650,000 distinct CDR3 sequences, over 12% of them appearing once. The study's findings and limits: A 13 V-J model separated ophthalmopathy from stable hyperthyroidism. Most thyroid clonotypes expanded above 0.001 were also detected in blood.

Isolation of PBMCs was performed on 9.5 to 10 ml fresh peripheral blood. The sample taken for sequencing was blood. The receptor's source is a woman between 18 and 30 years old with Graves' ophthalmopathy. This rearrangement joins TRBV28 to TRBJ2-4; D uncertain. The CDR3 DNA reads as TGTGCCAGCAGTTCCCCCCGTCTTTACCTCCACGCCAAAAACATTCAGTACTTC. Translating it yields CASSSPRLYLHAKNIQYF.